This paragraph covers one T cell receptor beta chain sequence. Its antigen remains undetermined. Qualities for individual bases were not recorded, and no much larger clone is one base off. This sample is drawn from a study of beta chain features in type 1 diabetes (dated by TCRdb to 2016 to 2019). Context from the whole study: No differences in mean age, gender distribution, total cell number or subset yield were found between patients and healthy donors. The study compared the TCRB repertoires of sorted circulating CD4+ T cell subsets in recently diagnosed type 1 diabetes patients with those in matched healthy donors. Regulatory and stem cell-like memory subsets were obtained from only 8 patients and roughly eight healthy donors, while naive and central memory subsets were obtained from all 28 donors. A total of roughly 98,000,000 sorted cells were examined across all samples, and RNA yield correlated strongly with the number of cells per subset.

A single peripheral blood draw of around 120 mL on average was collected from each donor into heparinised tubes. A BD FACSAria II was used to sort naive, central memory, regulatory and stem cell-like memory CD4+ T cells with a panel that included CD45RO, CCR7, CD25, CD127, CD95 and CD27. Purity was above 95% for every sorted population. PBMCs were separated immediately by Lymphoprep density gradient centrifugation and were stained directly, without being cultured. So that batch effects would be minimized, each experiment stained and sorted samples in pairs, pairing one healthy donor with one patient. What the work shows at the level of the full study, not this receptor alone: Because the HLA sub-analyses included only small numbers of individuals, any influence of HLA type on TCRB rearrangement was left unresolved. At VDJ recombination sites, patients with type 1 diabetes made fewer insertions and deleted more nucleotides, a pattern implying thymic rearrangement abnormalities. PCR may preferentially amplify shorter templates, but because patient and control samples were amplified and corrected together, any resulting skew would affect both groups equally. A moderate but significant shortening of TCRB CDR3 length was observed in type 1 diabetes patients in all four CD4+ subsets. Naive, central memory and regulatory TCRB repertoires appeared more similar among patients than among healthy donors. Because cDNA was sequenced instead of genomic DNA, highly expressing activated cells could be over-represented, though the groups showed no difference in activation or CD3 levels.

All of the isolated RNA was reverse transcribed with the High Capacity cDNA Reverse Transcription Kit, so expressed TCRB transcripts were sequenced. Naive, central memory and regulatory T cell samples underwent deep immunoSEQ sequencing, averaging around 3.9 million total reads per sample. Sorted cells were lysed in RLT buffer and RNA was extracted with DNase-treated RNeasy Micro or Mini kits, depending on cell number. Each cell subset was processed separately to prevent cross-contamination, with patient and healthy donor samples processed together. The immunoSEQ multiplex PCR was used to amplify TCRB sequences from cDNA, generating 87-bp fragments that spanned the CDR3 region. Amplicons were sequenced on the Illumina HiSeq platform. As for the original processing: Synthetic template baselines were used to correct PCR bias computationally, reads within Hamming distance 2 were collapsed, and singletons that could not be merged were discarded. Reads were aligned against IMGT to assign V, D and J genes, CDR3 length and insertions or deletions at six rearrangement sites. Within each subset, clonotype counts were normalized to sorted cell number, and only after that were true diversity and Gini coefficients computed with the tcR R package. The overlap coefficient, calculated on TCRB nucleotide sequences, was used to quantify repertoire sharing. Here the immuneACCESS table is served through TCRdb, limited to in-frame sequences with V and J called. Missing clones are a known gap in these copies; in checked studies unresolved V genes cover under half, and the rest lacks a known reason. V, J and clone size are those of that table, while D and trimming were read from the DNA. The sample profile shows almost 350,000 clones; around 9.3% of them were found once. The ten largest clonotypes hold roughly 1% of the sample.

The sequenced sample was central memory CD4+ T cells from blood. This TCR was sampled from a young man with type 1 diabetes.

The sequenced DNA is TGCAGCGTTCATAAGAACACTGAAGCTTTCTTT. This sequence encodes CSVHKNTEAFF. The chain links TRBV29-1 with TRBJ1-1, with the D gene too uncertain to name. From cysteine to phenylalanine, the CDR3 is 11 amino acids long. Of all the DNA, just the CDR3 is kept, 33 bases in frame from base 1. The germline V gene provides CDR1 SQVTM and CDR2 ANQGSEA. At the junction V is shortened by 5 bases and J by 1 base, with 5 bases in between.